This TCR beta chain was obtained from a study of cytomegalovirus exposure and HLA in healthy donors. General study results and limits: In a later analysis, at a false discovery rate of 0.05, under 20,000 TCR beta sequences were associated with HLA alleles.

Details on this clone: Its target is not known.

The germline CDR1 and CDR2 sequences are MDHEN and SYDVKM. This CDR3 region has 15 residues. V shed 3 bases and J 7 bases; nucleotides not matched to a gene: 7. The PCR employed 60 Vbeta primers together with 13 Jbeta primers. Here immunoSEQ multiplex PCR was the method, and the copy in TCRdb shows in-frame clones only, minus some. The sample shows some 190,000 clones, around 79% of them seen only once. Sequencing input: PBMCs. V gene TRBV28 combines with J gene TRBJ2-7; TRBD2 matches 12 bases. The TCR sequence derives from a woman aged 50 to 65 in good health and CMV-seronegative. CDR3 DNA sequence: TGTGCCAGCAGTTTTTTGGGACTAGCGGGTGGGGAGCAGTACTTC. Translated, it gives CASSFLGLAGGEQYF.